The clone carrying this T cell receptor beta chain was counted once. The target antigen is unknown. From RNA transcripts, TCR beta CDR3 regions were amplified. RT-PCR in the first round (using the HTBI primer set) targeted the TCR CDR3. Using its own MiXCR run on the multiplex PCR reads, TCRdb lists one record per CDR3 protein. The data hold about 560,000 distinct CDR3 sequences, with 15% to 19% observed a single time. This entry comes from a study of T cells in Graves' hyperthyroidism and ophthalmopathy. Overall study findings and caveats: In the blood, most expanded thyroid clonotypes above 0.001 appeared as well.

For the diagnoses, clinical symptoms, serum thyroxine and TRAb, thyroid ultrasound and orbital computed tomography were used. The PBMCs were sourced from fresh peripheral blood (more than 9 ml). Sample: blood. The receptor was derived from a woman in her twenties or thirties with Graves' hyperthyroidism.

CDR3 coding DNA: TGTGCCAGCGCGGGGACAGGGGAATACGAGCAGTACTTC. This sequence encodes CASAGTGEYEQYF. The chain links TRBV2 to TRBJ2-7; 10 positions agree with TRBD1. Germline-derived CDR1 and CDR2 are SNHLY and FYNNEI. Trimming cost V 8 bases and J 4 bases; bases outside gene matches: 5. The CDR3 spans 13 residues.